Listed here are 29 T cell receptor beta chains from one sample, sequenced in a study of beta chain features in type 1 diabetes (dated by TCRdb to the late 2010s). Overall study outcomes, separate from this receptor: In all four CD4+ subsets, TCRB CDR3 length was moderately but significantly shorter in type 1 diabetes patients.

The antigens of these receptors remain unknown. Libraries were prepared through the immunoSEQ multiplex PCR assay. The High Capacity cDNA Reverse Transcription Kit was used to reverse transcribe all of the isolated RNA, meaning that expressed TCRB transcripts were what got sequenced. In its TCRdb copy, this immuneACCESS table keeps in-frame sequences only and misses some clones. Where compared with another copy, unresolved V genes explain less than half of these, and the others have no known cause. This sample holds approximately 280,000 clones; about 15% were observed only once. The ten largest account for roughly 0.015% of the sample. The sequenced material came from naive CD4+ T cells from blood. What this sample's cell subset or site label stands for: true naive CD4+ T cells. The receptors shown here come from a man aged 18 to 35 with type 1 diabetes.

The sample holds a few counts of this clone. The chain uses TRBV28 and TRBJ2-7; D remains ambiguous. The V end lost 6 bases, the J end lost 0 bases, and 12 bases lay between the germline ends. The germline V gene encodes CDR1 MDHEN and CDR2 SYDVKM. This CDR3 is 14 amino acids long. The DNA of the CDR3 is TGTGCCAGCAGATTGTTGTGGAGCTCCTACGAGCAGTACTTC. Its translation is CASRLLWSSYEQYF.

The chain recombines TRBV5-6 with TRBJ1-2; possible D gene TRBD1, 5 bases. The CDR3 loop spans 13 amino acids. Germline CDR1 is SGHDT and CDR2 is YYEEEE. Trimming took off 5 bases at V and 8 bases at J, with 16 bases between the two ends. The CDR3 coding sequence is TGTGCCAGCAGGACCAGGGCCGGTTGGGGCTACACCTTC. Its translation is CASRTRAGWGYTF.

V and J are TRBV6-5 and TRBJ1-2, with 8 positions matching TRBD1. Germline V lookup: CDR1 MNHEY, CDR2 SVGAGI. This CDR3 comprises 14 residues. After removal of 6 bases from V and 2 bases from J, the junction contained 5 bases not matched to a gene. CDR3 in amino acids: CASRDGQGNYGYTF. The CDR3 coding sequence is TGTGCCAGCAGGGACGGACAGGGCAACTATGGCTACACCTTC.

This clone turned up a few times. The chain joins TRBV15 to TRBJ1-3; D may be TRBD1 (5 bases). The CDR3 is made up of 15 amino acids. Trimming pared 6 bases from V and 0 bases from J, leaving 12 bases between. Germline-derived CDR1 and CDR2 are LNHNV and YYDKDF (reference sequence). CDR3 in DNA: TGTGCCACCAGTAGGAGGGACGCCTCTGGAAACACCATATATTTT. As protein: CATSRRDASGNTIYF.

The chain links TRBV28 to TRBJ2-5, with 7 bases fitting TRBD2. The CDR3 loop spans 15 amino acids. After removal of 4 bases from V and 4 bases from J, the junction contained 9 bases not matched to a gene. The V gene's germline CDR1 is MDHEN and CDR2 SYDVKM. The CDR3 sequence is CASSSPRGGGETQYF. DNA of the CDR3: TGTGCCAGCAGTTCCCCGCGGGGCGGGGGAGAGACCCAGTACTTC.

The table lists this clone with a few counts. The V and J genes are TRBV28 and TRBJ1-5, with 9 positions matching TRBD1. V was pared by 7 bases and J by 1 base, with 5 bases of the junction left unmatched. The germline V gene has CDR1 MDHEN and CDR2 SYDVKM. The CDR3 is made up of 15 amino acids. The CDR3 coding sequence is TGTGCCAGCACCTCGGACAGGGGAAGCAATCAGCCCCAGCATTTT. Residues: CASTSDRGSNQPQHF.

A few counts support this clone. V is TRBV28 and J is TRBJ2-3; 9 nucleotides agree with TRBD1. CDR3 length equals 16 residues. Trimming took 5 bases from V and 1 from J; bases not matched to a gene: 7. Germline-derived CDR1 and CDR2 are MDHEN and SYDVKM. Written as DNA, the CDR3 is TGTGCCAGCAGTGGGGACAGGGTGTATCGCACAGATACGCAGTATTTT. Amino acids: CASSGDRVYRTDTQYF.

The V call is TRBV19, the J call TRBJ1-5; TRBD1 might be the D (6 bases). Germline CDR1 is LNHDA and CDR2 is SQIVND (reference sequence). V was cut by 5 bases and J by 7 bases, with 9 bases left in between. The CDR3 loop spans 12 amino acids. DNA for the CDR3: TGTGCCAGTAGTTTCAGGGGACAGCCCCAGCATTTT. This gives the protein CASSFRGQPQHF.

The V gene is TRBV11-2, the J gene TRBJ2-5; 8 nucleotides line up with TRBD1. From germline, CDR1 is SGHAT and CDR2 FQNNGV. V trimming: 5 bases; J trimming: 2 bases; junction bases outside the gene matches: 7. This CDR3 comprises 15 residues. The CDR3: CASSPMTGEQETQYF. In DNA, the CDR3 is TGTGCCAGCAGCCCTATGACAGGGGAACAAGAGACCCAGTACTTC.

This clone was counted between two and nine times. The V and J genes are TRBV2 and TRBJ2-2; possibly TRBD1 for D (6 bases). Trimming took 6 bases from V and 7 from J, leaving 9 bases between them. In germline, CDR1 is SNHLY, CDR2 FYNNEI. This CDR3 is built from 12 residues. CDR3 sequence (DNA): TGTGCCAGCAGGATAGGGGGCGGGGAGCTGTTTTTT. It translates to CASRIGGGELFF.

The chain is built from TRBV9 and TRBJ2-7, with 7 bases aligning to TRBD1. This CDR3 spans 13 amino acids. Trimming cost V 3 bases and J 3 bases; bases outside gene matches: 3. Germline lookup yields CDR1 SGDLS and CDR2 YYNGEE. CDR3: CASSGSGGYEQYF. The CDR3 DNA is TGTGCCAGCAGCGGATCAGGGGGCTACGAGCAGTACTTC.

This clone was detected a few times. This rearrangement joins TRBV6-6 to TRBJ1-1; D possibly corresponds to TRBD1 (5 bases). Between the trimmed V and J ends, which lost 6 bases and 1 base, there was a span of 9 bases. Germline V gene sequence: CDR1 MNHNY, CDR2 SVGAGI (reference sequence). This CDR3 spans 13 amino acids. The CDR3 here is CASRSTANTEAFF. The CDR3 region has the DNA TGTGCCAGCAGATCGACAGCGAACACTGAAGCTTTCTTT.

The gene calls are TRBV7-9 and TRBJ2-7, with 11 bases matching TRBD1. CDR1 is SEHNR, CDR2 FQNEAQ, per germline (reference sequence). The CDR3 is 15 residues long. V shed 5 bases, J shed 3 bases, and the junction held 6 bases outside the gene matches. The CDR3 DNA sequence: TGTGCCAGCAGCACAGAGGACAGGGGGCTCTACGAGCAGTACTTC. This sequence encodes CASSTEDRGLYEQYF.

This clone turned up a few times. This rearrangement joins TRBV5-1 to TRBJ2-1; D possibly corresponds to TRBD2 (7 bases). Germline V lookup: CDR1 SGHRS, CDR2 YFSETQ. V was trimmed by 2 bases and J by 3 bases, leaving 15 bases between them. The CDR3 has 16 residues. The CDR3 bases are TGCGCCAGCAGCTTCGGGGGCGGGGGCAACTACAATGAGCAGTTCTTC. Its protein product is CASSFGGGGNYNEQFF.

In this sample, this clone turned up a few times. This chain links TRBV5-1 with TRBJ1-2; 7 nucleotides match TRBD1. The CDR3 extends over 15 amino acids. The J segment lost 5 bases and the V segment lost 1 base, leaving 8 bases of the junction unmatched. The V gene's germline CDR1 is SGHRS and CDR2 YFSETQ. The CDR3 here is CASSLMRQGDYGYTF. In nucleotides, the CDR3 is TGCGCCAGCAGCTTGATGAGACAGGGAGATTATGGCTACACCTTC.

This clone was detected a few times. The genes are TRBV19 and TRBJ2-7; D might be TRBD1 (6 bases). From germline, CDR1 is LNHDA and CDR2 SQIVND (reference sequence). The CDR3 covers 14 residues. V was cut by 3 bases and J by 7 bases, with 16 bases left in between. The CDR3 DNA reads TGTGCCAGTAGTATCGCACAGGGATTGTGGGAGCAGTACTTC. Its translation: CASSIAQGLWEQYF.

This clone was detected only a few times. The chain combines TRBV5-4 with TRBJ2-1, with 12 bases identical to TRBD2. The trim removed 3 bases at V and 8 bases at J, leaving 6 bases unmatched. The germline V gene encodes CDR1 SGHNT and CDR2 YYREEE (reference sequence). The CDR3 has 15 amino acids. This chain's CDR3 is CASSSGLAGSDEQFF. CDR3 coding DNA: TGTGCCAGCAGCTCAGGACTAGCGGGGTCGGATGAGCAGTTCTTC.

This clone was seen more than once but under ten times. The rearrangement uses TRBV29-1 and TRBJ2-3; D possibly corresponds to TRBD2 (6 bases). The CDR3 sequence is 13 residues long. The V gene's germline CDR1 is SQVTM and CDR2 ANQGSEA. Trimming removed 4 bases from V and 3 bases from J, with 11 bases in between. The CDR3 spells CSVVSGWTDTQYF. In DNA, the CDR3 is TGCAGCGTTGTTAGCGGTTGGACAGATACGCAGTATTTT.

This clone was seen just once. The chain joins TRBV6-1 to TRBJ1-5; TRBD1 agrees at 7 bases. The CDR3 contains 14 residues. The V and J ends lost 4 bases and 1 base, in that order; junction bases with no gene match: 1. Germline V CDR1 and CDR2: MNHNS, SASEGT. The CDR3 is CASSVGQSNQPQHF. The CDR3, as DNA: TGTGCCAGCAGTGTGGGACAGAGCAATCAGCCCCAGCATTTT.

In this sample, this clone turned up a few times. The chain carries TRBV23-1 and TRBJ2-1; a weak D match, TRBD2 (6 bases). TRBV23-1 is flagged as an ORF with uncertain function. The CDR3 has 19 residues. The V gene lost 0 bases and the J gene lost 0 bases, with 18 bases spanning the gap. The CDR3 is CASSQSRLGGTSSYNEQFF. DNA of the CDR3: TGCGCCAGCAGTCAATCGCGACTCGGGGGAACCAGCTCCTACAATGAGCAGTTCTTC.

This clone was observed a handful of times. This sequence joins TRBV30 and TRBJ2-7; the match to TRBD1 covers 9 bases. The germline V gene encodes CDR1 GTSNPN and CDR2 SVGIG (reference sequence). Losses at the gene ends were 2 bases for V and 2 bases for J; bases not matched to a gene: 10. The length of the CDR3 is 16 residues. The CDR3 nucleotides read TGTGCCTGGAGTAAGACAGGGGGAGGAGGGGCCTACGAGCAGTACTTC. This gives the protein CAWSKTGGGGAYEQYF.

In this sample, this clone turned up a few times. The chain links TRBV9 to TRBJ2-3, with D uncertain. Germline assignment: CDR1 SGDLS and CDR2 YYNGEE. The V and J ends lost 4 bases and 6 bases respectively, with 12 bases between them. This CDR3 spans 13 amino acids. The CDR3 loop reads CASSPPARDTQYF. The DNA for the CDR3 is TGTGCCAGCAGCCCCCCGGCGAGGGATACGCAGTATTTT.

The rearrangement joins TRBV5-1 to TRBJ2-3, with 8 bases matching TRBD2. V shed 4 bases, J shed 1 base, and the junction held 2 bases outside the gene matches. The CDR3 is 14 residues long. CDR1 is SGHRS, CDR2 YFSETQ, per germline. CDR3 residues: CASSPTSGTDTQYF. In nucleotides, the CDR3 is TGCGCCAGCAGCCCGACTAGCGGCACAGATACGCAGTATTTT.

The chain is built from TRBV7-8 and TRBJ1-4; no firm D call. Germline V gene sequence: CDR1 SGHVS, CDR2 FQNEAQ. The CDR3 totals 14 residues. Trimming took 3 bases from V and 2 from J, leaving 7 bases between them. The CDR3 sequence is CASSFAATNEKLFF. The CDR3 nucleotides read TGTGCCAGCAGCTTCGCTGCGACTAATGAAAAACTGTTTTTT.

The gene calls are TRBV7-9 and TRBJ2-5; possibly TRBD2 for D (5 bases). In germline, CDR1 is SEHNR, CDR2 FQNEAQ (reference sequence). V lost 5 bases and J lost 5, with 15 bases in between. The CDR3 runs to 14 residues. The CDR3 is CASSDRSWEETQYF. The DNA for the CDR3 is TGTGCCAGCAGCGACCGGTCCTGGGAGGAGACCCAGTACTTC.

In this sample, this clone turned up a few times. The chain has TRBV7-2 and TRBJ1-6; D not resolved. Germline V gene data show CDR1 as SGHTA and CDR2 as FQGNSA. Deletions cut 5 bases from V and 6 bases from J, with 11 bases between. This CDR3 has 14 amino acids. The CDR3 loop is CASSPTRSNSPLHF. CDR3 DNA: TGTGCCAGCAGCCCTACAAGGAGTAATTCACCCCTCCACTTT.

This clone was counted only a few times. The chain uses TRBV2 and TRBJ2-1, with D possibly TRBD2 on 6 matching bases. This CDR3 is built from 16 residues. In germline, CDR1 is SNHLY, CDR2 FYNNEI. V was pared by 5 bases and J by 7 bases, with 21 bases between. The CDR3 protein is CASSPPFPGVRNEQFF. In nucleotides, the CDR3 is TGTGCCAGCAGTCCACCTTTTCCGGGAGTAAGAAATGAGCAGTTCTTC.

This clone showed up just a few times. The genes are TRBV10-3 and TRBJ2-4; weak D call: TRBD1 (6 bases). Germline loops: CDR1 ENHRY, CDR2 SYGVKD. The V and J ends lost 8 bases and 7 bases respectively, with 15 bases between them. The CDR3 spans 13 residues. This chain's CDR3 is CAIRPNQGNIQYF. In DNA, the CDR3 is TGTGCCATCCGCCCGAACCAGGGGAACATTCAGTACTTC.

This clone was seen only a few times. The chain has TRBV5-1 and TRBJ2-2; possible D gene TRBD1, 6 bases. The CDR3 spans 13 residues. The germline V gene encodes CDR1 SGHRS and CDR2 YFSETQ. V lost 2 bases, J lost 5 bases, and 7 bases lay in between. The CDR3 bases are TGCGCCAGCAGCTTAACAGGGACCGGGGAGCTGTTTTTT. This encodes CASSLTGTGELFF.